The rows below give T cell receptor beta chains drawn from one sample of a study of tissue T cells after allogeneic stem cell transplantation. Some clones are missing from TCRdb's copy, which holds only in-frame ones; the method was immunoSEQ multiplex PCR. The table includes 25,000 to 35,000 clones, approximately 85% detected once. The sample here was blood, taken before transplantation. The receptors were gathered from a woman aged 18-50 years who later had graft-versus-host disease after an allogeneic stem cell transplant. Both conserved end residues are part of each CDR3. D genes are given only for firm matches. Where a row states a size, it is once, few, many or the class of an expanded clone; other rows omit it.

CDR3 DNA: TGTGCCAGCAGACCCGGACAGCGGGACACCGGGGAGCTGTTTTTT
CDR3 protein: CASRPGQRDTGELFF
J gene: TRBJ2-2
V gene: TRBV6-5
clone size: NA
D gene: NA

CDR3 DNA: TGTGCCTGGACAGCCGACCATGAGCAGTTCTTC
CDR3 protein: CAWTADHEQFF
J gene: TRBJ2-1
V gene: TRBV30
clone size: NA
D gene: NA

CDR3 DNA: TGTGCCAGCAGCTACTATGGGACAGGGGACACTGAAGCTTTCTTT
CDR3 protein: CASSYYGTGDTEAFF
J gene: TRBJ1-1
V gene: TRBV6-2/TRBV6-3
clone size: NA
D gene: TRBD1

CDR3 DNA: TGTGCCAGCACTATCTGGACAGGAGCCTACAATGAGCAGTTCTTC
CDR3 protein: CASTIWTGAYNEQFF
J gene: TRBJ2-1
V gene: TRBV6-5
clone size: NA
D gene: TRBD1

CDR3 DNA: TGCGCCAGCAGCGCCCGTCAGGGGTGGTACGAGCAGTACTTC
CDR3 protein: CASSARQGWYEQYF
J gene: TRBJ2-7
V gene: TRBV4-1
clone size: NA
D gene: NA

CDR3 DNA: TGTGCCAGCAGTGAAGCGGACAGCTCTGGGGCCAACGTCCTGACTTTC
CDR3 protein: CASSEADSSGANVLTF
J gene: TRBJ2-6
V gene: TRBV6-1
clone size: NA
D gene: NA

CDR3 DNA: TGTGCCAGCAGCCCAGGGGTTGGAGCAACTAATGAAAAACTGTTTTTT
CDR3 protein: CASSPGVGATNEKLFF
J gene: TRBJ1-4
V gene: TRBV5-4
clone size: once
D gene: NA

CDR3 DNA: TGTGCCAGCAGCTTTGAGGGAAAACTGTTTTTT
CDR3 protein: CASSFEGKLFF
J gene: TRBJ1-4
V gene: TRBV28
clone size: NA
D gene: NA

CDR3 DNA: TGTGCCAGCACGACCTTCCGGGACAGTTACTCCTACGAGCAGTACTTC
CDR3 protein: CASTTFRDSYSYEQYF
J gene: TRBJ2-7
V gene: TRBV2
clone size: NA
D gene: TRBD1

CDR3 DNA: TGCAGCGCGGAAAGGGGGGGCAATGAGCAGTTCTTC
CDR3 protein: CSAERGGNEQFF
J gene: TRBJ2-1
V gene: TRBV29-1
clone size: NA
D gene: NA

CDR3 DNA: TGTGCCAGCAGCTTAACGATGAACCACAATGAGCAGTTCTTC
CDR3 protein: CASSLTMNHNEQFF
J gene: TRBJ2-1
V gene: TRBV7-9
clone size: NA
D gene: NA

CDR3 DNA: TGTGCCACCAGCTCCGAGGCGCCGGTCTACGAGCAGTACTTC
CDR3 protein: CATSSEAPVYEQYF
J gene: TRBJ2-7
V gene: TRBV24-1
clone size: NA
D gene: NA

CDR3 DNA: TGTGCCAGCAGTCCGCAGGGGCAGCCCCAGCATTTT
CDR3 protein: CASSPQGQPQHF
J gene: TRBJ1-5
V gene: TRBV28
clone size: NA
D gene: NA

CDR3 DNA: TGTGCCAGCAGCCGGCAGGGGGGAGAGACCCAGTACTTC
CDR3 protein: CASSRQGGETQYF
J gene: TRBJ2-5
V gene: TRBV3-1/TRBV3-2
clone size: NA
D gene: NA

CDR3 DNA: TGTGCCAGCAGTGATTCGCTCGGGGGGCCTGGCTACACCTTC
CDR3 protein: CASSDSLGGPGYTF
J gene: TRBJ1-2
V gene: TRBV2
clone size: NA
D gene: NA

CDR3 DNA: TGTGCCAGCAGCCCACCTGAGGGCAGGGCTTTCTTT
CDR3 protein: CASSPPEGRAFF
J gene: TRBJ1-1
V gene: TRBV3-1/TRBV3-2
clone size: NA
D gene: NA

CDR3 DNA: TGTGCCAGCAGCTGGGGGGGGACCCGCACCGGGGAGCTGTTTTTT
CDR3 protein: CASSWGGTRTGELFF
J gene: TRBJ2-2
V gene: TRBV7-6
clone size: NA
D gene: TRBD2

CDR3 DNA: TGTGCCAGCAGTGAATTATCGCGGGGAGGCTACACCTTC
CDR3 protein: CASSELSRGGYTF
J gene: TRBJ1-2
V gene: TRBV25-1
clone size: few
D gene: NA

CDR3 DNA: TGTGCCAGCAGCTCGCAACAGGGGGTAGGCACTGAAGCTTTCTTT
CDR3 protein: CASSSQQGVGTEAFF
J gene: TRBJ1-1
V gene: TRBV7-2
clone size: once
D gene: TRBD1

CDR3 DNA: TGTGCCAGTAGTATACTTCACACCTCTAGCACAGATACGCAGTATTTT
CDR3 protein: CASSILHTSSTDTQYF
J gene: TRBJ2-3
V gene: TRBV19
clone size: NA
D gene: NA

CDR3 DNA: TGTGCCAGCAGCCACGTCAAAAACGAAGCTTTCTTT
CDR3 protein: CASSHVKNEAFF
J gene: TRBJ1-1
V gene: TRBV7-9
clone size: NA
D gene: NA

CDR3 DNA: TGTGCCAGCAGCTTTTGGGGTTCTGGAAACACCATATATTTT
CDR3 protein: CASSFWGSGNTIYF
J gene: TRBJ1-3
V gene: TRBV5-6
clone size: once
D gene: NA

CDR3 DNA: TGCGCCAGCAGCCAAGATGGGACTAGCGGGGGCAATGAGCAGTTCTTC
CDR3 protein: CASSQDGTSGGNEQFF
J gene: TRBJ2-1
V gene: TRBV4-3
clone size: NA
D gene: TRBD2

CDR3 DNA: TGTGCCAGCAGCCTTAGGGCCAGAGACCCGACTGAAGCTTTCTTT
CDR3 protein: CASSLRARDPTEAFF
J gene: TRBJ1-1
V gene: TRBV11-2
clone size: NA
D gene: NA

CDR3 DNA: TGTGCCAGCAGCTTAAGGAGGGACACTGAAGCTTTCTTT
CDR3 protein: CASSLRRDTEAFF
J gene: TRBJ1-1
V gene: TRBV7-2
clone size: NA
D gene: NA

CDR3 DNA: TGTGCCAGCAGCTTATTTGGTCAGCCCCAGCATTTT
CDR3 protein: CASSLFGQPQHF
J gene: TRBJ1-5
V gene: TRBV7-9
clone size: NA
D gene: NA

CDR3 DNA: TGTGCCAGCTCACCACTGCCAGACAGGTCCAACACTGAAGCTTTCTTT
CDR3 protein: CASSPLPDRSNTEAFF
J gene: TRBJ1-1
V gene: TRBV18
clone size: few
D gene: NA

CDR3 DNA: TGTGCCAGCTCTCTAGGGCGGGAGGTCTACGAGCAGTACTTC
CDR3 protein: CASSLGREVYEQYF
J gene: TRBJ2-7
V gene: TRBV18
clone size: NA
D gene: TRBD2

CDR3 DNA: TGTGCCAGCAGCGGACAGGGATCTCCTAATTCACCCCTCCACTTT
CDR3 protein: CASSGQGSPNSPLHF
J gene: TRBJ1-6
V gene: TRBV2
clone size: few
D gene: TRBD1

CDR3 DNA: TGTGCCAGCAACCCACAGGGAGCCCTCGATCAGGAAGCTTTCTTT
CDR3 protein: CASNPQGALDQEAFF
J gene: TRBJ1-1
V gene: TRBV7-9
clone size: NA
D gene: NA

CDR3 DNA: TGCGCCAGCAGCCTCGGGGACAGGGATGGCTACACCTTC
CDR3 protein: CASSLGDRDGYTF
J gene: TRBJ1-2
V gene: TRBV5-1
clone size: NA
D gene: TRBD1

CDR3 DNA: TGTGCCACCAGTGACCCTGGACGCGGGGCCGACAAAATTGGCTACACCTTC
CDR3 protein: CATSDPGRGADKIGYTF
J gene: TRBJ1-2
V gene: TRBV24-1
clone size: medium-sized
D gene: NA

CDR3 DNA: TGCGCCAGCAGCCAAGGCCCCGGCAGTCTTTATGAAAAACTGTTTTTT
CDR3 protein: CASSQGPGSLYEKLFF
J gene: TRBJ1-4
V gene: TRBV4-3
clone size: NA
D gene: NA

CDR3 DNA: TGTGCCAGCAGTGAAGGGACAGGTACCACAGATACGCAGTATTTT
CDR3 protein: CASSEGTGTTDTQYF
J gene: TRBJ2-3
V gene: TRBV2
clone size: NA
D gene: TRBD1

CDR3 DNA: TGTGCCAGCAGCCTCGAGGGTCGGGGGCGAGAAGGCTACACCTTC
CDR3 protein: CASSLEGRGREGYTF
J gene: TRBJ1-2
V gene: TRBV7-8
clone size: once
D gene: NA

CDR3 DNA: TGTGCCAGCAGCTTGGACAGTAACACCGGGGAGCTGTTTTTT
CDR3 protein: CASSLDSNTGELFF
J gene: TRBJ2-2
V gene: TRBV7-9
clone size: NA
D gene: NA

CDR3 DNA: TGTGCCAGCAGCTCCAAACCTAGCGGGAGTGTCCACGAGCAGTACTTC
CDR3 protein: CASSSKPSGSVHEQYF
J gene: TRBJ2-7
V gene: TRBV5-4
clone size: few
D gene: TRBD2

CDR3 DNA: TGCGCCAGCAGCCAGGGTACCGGGACAGGGGATGGCTACACCTTC
CDR3 protein: CASSQGTGTGDGYTF
J gene: TRBJ1-2
V gene: TRBV4-1
clone size: once
D gene: TRBD1

CDR3 DNA: TGTGCCAGCAGTTCTAACATCGACAGGGGGAACACTGAAGCTTTCTTT
CDR3 protein: CASSSNIDRGNTEAFF
J gene: TRBJ1-1
V gene: TRBV27
clone size: NA
D gene: TRBD1

CDR3 DNA: TGTGCCAGCAAGAGACAGGAATCAATAAATGAAAAACTGTTTTTT
CDR3 protein: CASKRQESINEKLFF
J gene: TRBJ1-4
V gene: TRBV2
clone size: NA
D gene: NA

CDR3 DNA: TGTGCCAGCAGTTTAAGGACTGGAGATCAGCCCCAGCATTTT
CDR3 protein: CASSLRTGDQPQHF
J gene: TRBJ1-5
V gene: TRBV27
clone size: NA
D gene: NA

CDR3 DNA: TGTGCCAGCAGCTTAGAGCGGGGGGGCCCAGATACGCAGTATTTT
CDR3 protein: CASSLERGGPDTQYF
J gene: TRBJ2-3
V gene: TRBV7-2
clone size: NA
D gene: TRBD2